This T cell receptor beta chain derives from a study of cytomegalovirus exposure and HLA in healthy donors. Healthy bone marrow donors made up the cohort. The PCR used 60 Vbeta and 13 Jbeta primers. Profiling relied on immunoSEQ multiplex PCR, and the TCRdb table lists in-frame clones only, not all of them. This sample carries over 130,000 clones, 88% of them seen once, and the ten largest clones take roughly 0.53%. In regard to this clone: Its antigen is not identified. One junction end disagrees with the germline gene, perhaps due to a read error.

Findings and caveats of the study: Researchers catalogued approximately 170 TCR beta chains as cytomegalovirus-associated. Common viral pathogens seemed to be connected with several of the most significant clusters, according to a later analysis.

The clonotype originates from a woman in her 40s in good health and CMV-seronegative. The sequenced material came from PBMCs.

CDR3 amino acids: CSSSFPPGGADTQYF. The CDR3 coding sequence is TGTTCCAGCAGCTTTCCCCCCGGGGGTGCAGATACGCAGTATTTT. This rearrangement joins TRBV7-9 to TRBJ2-3; D possibly corresponds to TRBD2 (6 bases). Germline loops: CDR1 SEHNR, CDR2 FQNEAQ (reference sequence). This CDR3 has 15 residues.